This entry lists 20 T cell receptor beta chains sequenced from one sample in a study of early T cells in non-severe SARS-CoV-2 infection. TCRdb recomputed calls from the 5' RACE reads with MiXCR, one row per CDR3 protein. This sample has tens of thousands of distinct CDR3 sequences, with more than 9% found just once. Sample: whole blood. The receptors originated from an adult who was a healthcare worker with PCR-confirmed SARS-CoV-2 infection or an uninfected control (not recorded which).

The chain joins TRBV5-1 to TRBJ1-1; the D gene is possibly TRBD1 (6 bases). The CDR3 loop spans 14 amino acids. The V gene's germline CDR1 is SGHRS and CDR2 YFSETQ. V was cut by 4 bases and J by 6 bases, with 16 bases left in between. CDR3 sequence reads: CASSGGPLTAEAFF. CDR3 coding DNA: TGCGCCAGCAGCGGGGGGCCTCTTACGGCTGAAGCTTTCTTT.

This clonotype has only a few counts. This chain's CDR3 is CASRSTGGSSYEQYF. CDR3 in DNA: TGTGCCAGCAGATCGACTGGGGGGAGCTCCTACGAGCAGTACTTC. The rearrangement links TRBV28 to TRBJ2-7; possible D gene TRBD2, 6 bases. CDR3 length: 15 residues. CDR1 and CDR2 (germline): MDHEN, SYDVKM. Trimming shortened V by 6 bases and J by 0 bases, and 15 bases separated the two germline ends.

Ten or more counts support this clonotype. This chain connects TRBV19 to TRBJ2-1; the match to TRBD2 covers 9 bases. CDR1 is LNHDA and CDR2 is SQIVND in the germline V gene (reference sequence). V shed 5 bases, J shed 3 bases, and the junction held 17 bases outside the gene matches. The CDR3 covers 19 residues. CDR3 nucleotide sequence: TGTGCCAGTAGTTCCCGGCCACTAGCGGGCCTAGACCACTACAATGAGCAGTTCTTC. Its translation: CASSSRPLAGLDHYNEQFF.

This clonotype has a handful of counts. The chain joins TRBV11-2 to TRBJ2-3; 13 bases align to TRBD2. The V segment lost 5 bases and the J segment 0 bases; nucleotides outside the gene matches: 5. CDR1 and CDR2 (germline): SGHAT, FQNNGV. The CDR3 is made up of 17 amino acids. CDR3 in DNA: TGTGCCAGCAGCCCAAAACTAGCGGGAGGGAGCACAGATACGCAGTATTTT. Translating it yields CASSPKLAGGSTDTQYF.

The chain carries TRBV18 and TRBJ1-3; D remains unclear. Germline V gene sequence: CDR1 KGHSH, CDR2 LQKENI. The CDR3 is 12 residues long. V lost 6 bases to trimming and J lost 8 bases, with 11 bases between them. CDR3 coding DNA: TGTGCCAGCTCCCCTGATCTACACACCATATATTTT. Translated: CASSPDLHTIYF.

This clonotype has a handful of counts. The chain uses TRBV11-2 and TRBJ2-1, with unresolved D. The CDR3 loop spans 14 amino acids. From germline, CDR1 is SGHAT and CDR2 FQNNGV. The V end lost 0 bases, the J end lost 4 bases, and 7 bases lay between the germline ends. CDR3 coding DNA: TGTGCCAGCAGCTTAGAAAAGCTTTACAATGAGCAGTTCTTC. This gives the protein CASSLEKLYNEQFF.

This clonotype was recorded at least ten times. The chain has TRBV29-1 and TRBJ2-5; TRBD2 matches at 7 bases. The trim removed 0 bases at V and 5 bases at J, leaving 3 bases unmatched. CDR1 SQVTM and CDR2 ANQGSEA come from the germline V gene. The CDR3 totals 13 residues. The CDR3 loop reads CSVEESGGETQYF. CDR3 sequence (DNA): TGCAGCGTTGAAGAGTCGGGAGGCGAGACCCAGTACTTC.

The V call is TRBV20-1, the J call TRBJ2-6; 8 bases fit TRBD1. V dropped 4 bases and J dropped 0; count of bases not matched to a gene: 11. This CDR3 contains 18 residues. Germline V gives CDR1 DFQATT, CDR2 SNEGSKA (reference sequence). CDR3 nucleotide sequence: TGCAGTGCTAAGGTTAACGACAGGGGCAGCTCTGGGGCCAACGTCCTGACTTTC. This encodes CSAKVNDRGSSGANVLTF.

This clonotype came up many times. The CDR3 DNA reads TGTGCCAGCAGCTTTCGACTAGCGGGTAGCCACGAGCAGTACTTC. Amino acid sequence: CASSFRLAGSHEQYF. The chain combines TRBV7-2 with TRBJ2-7; 10 bases are shared with TRBD2. The CDR3 has 15 amino acids. Looked up from germline, CDR1 is SGHTA and CDR2 is FQGNSA. The V gene end was trimmed by 3 bases and the J gene end by 5 bases; junction bases not matched to a gene: 7. Drawing the rest from reference TRBV7-2 and TRBJ2-7, the complete variable domain is GAGVSQSPSNKVTEKGKDVELRCDPISGHTALYWYRQSLGQGLEFLIYFQGNSAPDKSGLPSDRFSAERTGGSVSTLTIQRTQQEDSAVYLCASSFRLAGSHEQYFGPGTRLTVT.

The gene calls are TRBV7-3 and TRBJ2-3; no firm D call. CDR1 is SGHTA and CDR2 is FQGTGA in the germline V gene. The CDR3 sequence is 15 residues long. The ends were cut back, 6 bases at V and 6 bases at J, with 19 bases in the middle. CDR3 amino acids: CASSYDPRLPDTQYF. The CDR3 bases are TGTGCCAGCAGTTACGACCCCCGACTCCCCGATACGCAGTATTTT.

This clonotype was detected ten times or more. The DNA of the CDR3 is TGTGCCAGCAGCCCGGCCGGGACTAGGAATGAGCAGTTCTTC. It encodes CASSPAGTRNEQFF. This rearrangement joins TRBV7-2 to TRBJ2-1; 8 nucleotides match TRBD2. Germline-derived CDR1 and CDR2 are SGHTA and FQGNSA. V lost 5 bases and J lost 7; bases outside the gene matches: 7. The CDR3 totals 14 residues.

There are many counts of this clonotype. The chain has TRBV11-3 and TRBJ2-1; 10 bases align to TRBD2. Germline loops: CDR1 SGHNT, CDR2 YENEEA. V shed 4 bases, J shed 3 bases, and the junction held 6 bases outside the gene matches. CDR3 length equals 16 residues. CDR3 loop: CASSSASGSVYNEQFF. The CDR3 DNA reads TGTGCCAGCAGCTCGGCTAGCGGGAGCGTCTACAATGAGCAGTTCTTC. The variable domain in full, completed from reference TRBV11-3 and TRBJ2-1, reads EAGVVQSPRYKIIEKKQPVAFWCNPISGHNTLYWYLQNLGQGPELLIRYENEEAVDDSQLPKDRFSAERLKGVDSTLKIQPAELGDSAVYLCASSSASGSVYNEQFFGPGTRLTVL.

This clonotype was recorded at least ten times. CDR3: CASSVAGGDYEQYF. CDR3 bases: TGTGCCAGCAGTGTAGCGGGGGGAGACTACGAGCAGTACTTC. The rearrangement links TRBV2 to TRBJ2-7; TRBD2 matches 10 bases. The CDR3 runs 14 residues. CDR1 and CDR2 from the germline V gene are SNHLY and FYNNEI. J was trimmed by 3 bases and V by 4 bases; bases with no gene match: 3.

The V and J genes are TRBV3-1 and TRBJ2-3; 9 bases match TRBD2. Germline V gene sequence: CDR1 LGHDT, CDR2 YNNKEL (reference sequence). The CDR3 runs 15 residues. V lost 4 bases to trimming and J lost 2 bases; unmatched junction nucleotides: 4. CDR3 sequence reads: CASSRTSALTDTQYF. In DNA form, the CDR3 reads TGTGCCAGCAGCCGGACTAGCGCGCTCACAGATACGCAGTATTTT.

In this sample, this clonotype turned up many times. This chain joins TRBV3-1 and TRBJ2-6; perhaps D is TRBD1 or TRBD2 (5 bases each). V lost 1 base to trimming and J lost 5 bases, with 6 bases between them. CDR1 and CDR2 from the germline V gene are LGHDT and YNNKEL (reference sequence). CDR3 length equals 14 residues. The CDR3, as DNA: TGTGCCAGCAGCCAAGGGGGGTGGGCCAACGTCCTGACTTTC. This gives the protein CASSQGGWANVLTF.

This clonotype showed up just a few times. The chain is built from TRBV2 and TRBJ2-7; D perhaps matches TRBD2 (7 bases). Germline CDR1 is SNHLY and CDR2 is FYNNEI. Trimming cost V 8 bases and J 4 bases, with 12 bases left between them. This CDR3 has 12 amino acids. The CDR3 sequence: CASRGGGYEQYF. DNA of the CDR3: TGTGCCAGCCGAGGGGGGGGATACGAGCAGTACTTC.

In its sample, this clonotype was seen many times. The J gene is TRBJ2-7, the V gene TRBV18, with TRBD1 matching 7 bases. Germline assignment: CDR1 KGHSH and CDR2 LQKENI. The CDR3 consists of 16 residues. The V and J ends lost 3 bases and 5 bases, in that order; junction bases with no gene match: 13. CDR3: CASSPPGTVVKNEQYF. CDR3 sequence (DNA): TGTGCCAGCTCACCCCCCGGGACAGTAGTGAAGAACGAGCAGTACTTC.

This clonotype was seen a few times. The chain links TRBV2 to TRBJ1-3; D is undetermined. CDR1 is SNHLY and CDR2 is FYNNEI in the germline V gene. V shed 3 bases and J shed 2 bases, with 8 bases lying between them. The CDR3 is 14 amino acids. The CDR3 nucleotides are TGTGCCAGCAGTGAGTCCGGTGCTGGAAACACCATATATTTT. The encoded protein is CASSESGAGNTIYF.

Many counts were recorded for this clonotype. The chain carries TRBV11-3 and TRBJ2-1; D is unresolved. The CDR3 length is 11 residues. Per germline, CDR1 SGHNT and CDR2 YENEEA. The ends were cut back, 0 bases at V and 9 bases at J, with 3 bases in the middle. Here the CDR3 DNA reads TGTGCCAGCAGCTTAGAGGGTGAGCAGTTCTTC. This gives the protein CASSLEGEQFF.

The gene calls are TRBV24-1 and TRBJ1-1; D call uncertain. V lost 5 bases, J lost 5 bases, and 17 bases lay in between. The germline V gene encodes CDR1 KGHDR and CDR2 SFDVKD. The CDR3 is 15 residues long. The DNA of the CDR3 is TGTGCCACCAGTGGCCTTTTGCCCGCAGATACTGAAGCTTTCTTT. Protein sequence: CATSGLLPADTEAFF.